This T cell receptor (beta chain) derives from a study of blood T cell repertoires in COVID-19. On the study more broadly: COVID-19 samples collected from the United States, Italy and Spain covered acute and convalescent phases.

The CDR3 loop spans 14 amino acids. Per germline, CDR1 SGDLS and CDR2 YYNGEE. Trimming took off 4 bases at V and 8 bases at J, with 18 bases between the two ends. Clones were read by immunoSEQ multiplex PCR, and TCRdb kept only the in-frame ones, dropping some. The sample includes 150,000 or so clones, around 88% of them seen just once. The J gene is TRBJ1-2, the V gene TRBV9; D might be TRBD1 (6 bases). The receptor was derived from a man aged 60 to 75 with active or convalescent COVID-19. Source material: peripheral blood. In DNA form, the CDR3 reads TGTGCCAGCAGCCCTCGACAGGCCGAGGAGGGCTACACCTTC. Translation gives CASSPRQAEEGYTF.